These T cell receptor beta chains were read from a single sample in a study of CD4 and CD8 cells across lung adenocarcinoma regions. TCRdb re-derived calls from the PCR reads in MiXCR, one entry per CDR3 protein. The data hold about 19,000 distinct CDR3 sequences, with 50% observed a single time. The sample taken for sequencing was CD8+ T cells from the margin of a lung tumor. These receptors originate from a male donor with lung adenocarcinoma. The CD4 and CD8 labels of this study may be unreliable. The CDR3 runs from the conserved cysteine through the conserved F or W. A D gene is named only where the DNA matches it firmly. Some rows mark clone size as missing; the rest say once, few, many or name a class of expanded clone.

TRBJ2-3,TRBD1,TRBV6-5,-,15,CARGYGTGDTETQYF,TGTGCCAGGGGTTACGGGACAGGTGATACAGAGACGCAGTATTTT
TRBJ2-6,TRBD1,TRBV6-1,-,16,CASSVGQGAGANVLTF,TGTGCCAGCAGCGTGGGACAGGGGGCTGGGGCCAACGTCCTGACTTTC
TRBJ2-1,TRBD1,TRBV27,-,15,CASSSPNKGASEQFF,TGTGCCAGCAGTTCACCTAATAAGGGGGCGAGTGAGCAGTTCTTC
TRBJ2-7,-,TRBV10-3,-,14,CAISTRQDLDEQYF,TGTGCCATCAGTACTCGACAGGATTTGGACGAGCAGTACTTC
TRBJ2-4,TRBD1,TRBV10-1,-,14,CASSRPGGADMQYF,TGCGCCAGCAGTAGGCCAGGGGGCGCAGATATGCAGTACTTC
TRBJ2-1,TRBD1,TRBV6-1,-,15,CASSKQGALSKEQFF,TGTGCCAGCAGTAAACAGGGGGCGCTTTCCAAGGAGCAGTTTTTT
TRBJ2-7,TRBD2,TRBV10-1,few,14,CASSSGLAAYEQYF,TGCGCCAGCAGCTCGGGACTAGCCGCCTACGAGCAGTACTTC
TRBJ2-5,TRBD1,TRBV6-5,medium-sized,12,CASGTGGETQYF,TGTGCCAGCGGGACAGGGGGGGAGACCCAGTACTTC
TRBJ2-1,-,TRBV6-1,-,16,CASGGAGAGVGDTQYF,TGTGCCAGCGGGGGGGCCGGGGCAGGGGTCGGGGATACCCAGTATTTC
TRBJ2-1,-,TRBV6-1,-,13,CASSETIDNEQFF,TGTGCCAGCAGCGAGACAATAGACAATGAGCAGTTCTTC
TRBJ2-1,TRBD2,TRBV6-5,-,16,CASSYRGVSTYNEQFF,TGTGCCAGCAGTTACCGGGGGGTCAGCACCTACAATGAGCAGTTCTTC
TRBJ2-4,-,TRBV10-3,-,14,CPISGLGAKDIQYF,TGTCCCATCTCGGGGCTGGGAGCCAAAGATATTCAGTACTTC
TRBJ2-1,-,TRBV5-4,-,14,CASSFIGGVREQFF,TGTGCCAGCAGCTTTATAGGAGGGGTCAGGGAGCAGTTCTTC
TRBJ2-3,-,TRBV27,once,14,CASSFSGFTDTQYF,TGTGCCAGCAGTTTCTCGGGTTTCACAGATACGCAGTATTTT
TRBJ2-1,-,TRBV27,few,15,CASSAQPGTASRQFF,TGTGCCAGCAGTGCTCAACCGGGGACTGCCTCTCGGCAGTTCTTC
TRBJ2-5,-,TRBV11-3,-,12,CASSLGTETQYF,TGTGCCAGCAGCTTAGGGACAGAGACGCAGTACTTC
TRBJ1-1,-,TRBV27,-,15,CASSPLGAQDTEAFF,TGTGCCAGCAGTCCCCTGGGGGCGCAGGACACTGAAGCTTTCTTT
TRBJ2-7,-,TRBV27,-,13,CASSFGASYEQYF,TGTGCCAGCAGTTTTGGGGCGTCTTACGAGCAGTACTTC
TRBJ2-5,TRBD1,TRBV4-1,-,16,CACRGMGDLNQETQYF,TGCGCCTGCAGGGGGATGGGGGACCTAAACCAAGAGACCCAGTACTTC
TRBJ2-5,-,TRBV6-1,-,16,CASGGVGGGVQETQYF,TGTGCCAGCGGGGGGGTCGGGGGCGGGGTTCAAGAGACGCAGTACTTC
TRBJ2-5,TRBD1,TRBV6-5,many,15,CASSSYDRGGETQYF,TGTGCCAGCAGTTCCTACGACAGGGGTGGGGAGACCCAGTACTTC
TRBJ2-2,TRBD2,TRBV27,-,15,CASSFLAGGTGELFF,TGTGCCAGCAGTTTTCTAGCGGGAGGGACCGGGGAGCTGTTTTTT
TRBJ2-1,TRBD2,TRBV10-1,medium-sized,16,CASSDRREGPYNEQFF,TGCGCCAGCAGTGACAGGCGGGAGGGCCCCTACAATGAGCAGTTCTTC
TRBJ2-4,-,TRBV6-1,-,13,CARGQCAKNIQYF,TGTGCCAGGGGGCAGTGTGCCAAAAACATTCAGTACTTC
TRBJ2-7,-,TRBV6-1,-,16,CASTRNGAVPSYEQYF,TGTGCCAGCACCCGAAACGGGGCAGTTCCCTCCTACGAGCAGTACTTC
TRBJ2-5,TRBD2,TRBV5-1,few,16,CASSFSTSGTQETQYF,TGCGCCAGCAGCTTTTCGACTAGCGGTACCCAAGAGACCCAGTACTTC
TRBJ2-4,-,TRBV6-1,once,14,CASRGTARPNTQYF,TGTGCCAGCCGAGGCACGGCCCGCCCAAACACGCAGTATTTC
TRBJ2-3,-,TRBV20-1,many,13,CSAREGQPDTQYF,TGCAGTGCTAGAGAAGGCCAACCTGATACGCAGTATTTT
TRBJ2-7,TRBD2,TRBV6-1,-,15,CASRAKAGGIYEQYF,TGTGCCAGCCGAGCAAAGGCGGGGGGTATCTACGAGCAGTACTTC
TRBJ2-5,-,TRBV4-2,-,14,CANSQDQAVETQYF,TGTGCCAACAGCCAAGACCAGGCCGTGGAGACCCAGTACTTC
TRBJ1-6,-,TRBV12-3/TRBV12-4,-,12,CASSSDVYEQYF,TGTGCCAGCAGTTCGGACGTATACGAGCAGTACTTT
TRBJ2-4,-,TRBV6-1,-,14,CASRGLGTKDTQYF,TGTGCCAGCAGGGGGCTGGGCACCAAAGACACTCAGTATTTC
TRBJ2-4,-,TRBV6-1,-,16,CACRVSGQGAKNTQYF,TGTGCCTGCCGCGTATCGGGGCAGGGAGCCAAAAATACGCAGTACTTT
TRBJ2-4,-,TRBV6-1,-,15,CASGPGLGAKDTQYF,TGTGCCAGCGGTCCGGGGCTGGGAGCCAAAGACACTCAGTACTTC
TRBJ2-5,-,TRBV7-2,-,14,CASSLYGPQETQYF,TGTGCCAGCAGCTTATACGGACCCCAAGAGACCCAGTACTTC
TRBJ2-3,-,TRBV10-2,-,10,CASRADTQYF,TGCGCCAGTAGGGCAGATACGCAGTATTTT
TRBJ2-3,TRBD2,TRBV10-2,-,15,CASSSAGGPGDTQYF,TGCGCCAGCAGCAGTGCGGGAGGGCCGGGAGATACGCAGTATTTT
TRBJ2-3,TRBD1,TRBV6-1,-,16,CASREAGTGDQETQYF,TGTGCCAGCAGGGAAGCCGGGACAGGTGACCAAGAGACCCAGTATTTT
TRBJ2-4,-,TRBV6-1,-,16,CASSEAGLWVGDTQYF,TGTGCCAGCAGTGAAGCGGGGCTATGGGTCGGGGACACGCAGTACTTC
TRBJ2-7,TRBD2,TRBV10-1,-,14,CASSDTSGREEQYF,TGCGCCAGCAGTGACACTAGCGGGAGGGAAGAGCAGTACTTC